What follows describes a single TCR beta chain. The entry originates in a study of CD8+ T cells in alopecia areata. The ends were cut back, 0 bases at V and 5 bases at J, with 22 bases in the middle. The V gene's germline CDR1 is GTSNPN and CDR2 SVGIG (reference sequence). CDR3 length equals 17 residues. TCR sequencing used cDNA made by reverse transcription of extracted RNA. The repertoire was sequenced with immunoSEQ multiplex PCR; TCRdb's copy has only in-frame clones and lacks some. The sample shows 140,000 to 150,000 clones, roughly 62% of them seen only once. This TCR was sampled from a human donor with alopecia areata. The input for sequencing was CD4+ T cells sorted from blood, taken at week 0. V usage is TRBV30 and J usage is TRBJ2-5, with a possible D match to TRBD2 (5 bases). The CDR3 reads CAWSVGPAGLGGETQYF. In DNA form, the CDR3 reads TGTGCCTGGAGTGTAGGCCCCGCGGGCCTCGGCGGGGAGACCCAGTACTTC.